One sample yielded the 31 T cell receptor beta chains listed below, sequenced in a study of neurological immune-mediated disorders. TCRdb passed the 5' RACE reads through MiXCR, listing each CDR3 protein once. The data hold 85,000 to 100,000 distinct CDR3 sequences, with 3.5% observed a single time. The sample taken for sequencing was PBMCs. Every receptor here comes from a woman aged 18-29 years with multiple sclerosis.

This clonotype was picked up many times. This chain connects TRBV7-3 to TRBJ2-1; D remains ambiguous. Trimming shortened V by 1 base and J by 8 bases, and 12 bases separated the two germline ends. The CDR3 extends over 14 amino acids. CDR1 is SGHTA and CDR2 is FQGTGA in the germline V gene. The CDR3 nucleotides read TGTGCCAGCAGCTTAATAAGGGCCGACGATGAGCAGTTCTTC. This codes for CASSLIRADDEQFF.

This clonotype was observed many times. This sequence joins TRBV30 and TRBJ2-3; TRBD1 matches 9 bases. The CDR3 has 14 residues. Germline loops: CDR1 GTSNPN, CDR2 SVGIG (reference sequence). Trimming removed 5 bases from V and 4 bases from J; junction bases left unmatched: 7. The CDR3 DNA reads TGTGCCTGGGACCGGGACAGGGTCTCAGATACGCAGTATTTT. Residues: CAWDRDRVSDTQYF.

This clonotype was recorded at least ten times. The genes are TRBV28 and TRBJ2-3, with D perhaps matching TRBD2 (5 bases). CDR3 length: 12 residues. V shed 5 bases and J shed 6 bases, with 9 bases lying between them. Germline CDR1 MDHEN, CDR2 SYDVKM. DNA of the CDR3: TGTGCCAGCAGTCCACCTAGCGATACGCAGTATTTT. Its translation: CASSPPSDTQYF.

This clonotype is medium-sized. This chain links TRBV7-2 with TRBJ2-2; D remains unclear. Looked up from germline, CDR1 is SGHTA and CDR2 is FQGNSA. The CDR3 length is 16 residues. V lost 10 bases, J lost 1 base, and 19 bases lay in between. In DNA form, the CDR3 reads TGTGCCACCCCCCACCGGGTAGCCCAGAACACCGGGGAGCTGTTTTTT. It specifies CATPHRVAQNTGELFF.

This clonotype appeared many times. J is TRBJ1-1 and V is TRBV29-1; D uncertain. Germline CDR1 and CDR2: SQVTM and ANQGSEA. Trimming took off 7 bases at V and 1 base at J, with 4 bases between the two ends. The CDR3 sequence is 10 residues long. This chain's CDR3 is CSGRNTEAFF. The CDR3 region has the DNA TGCAGCGGTCGGAACACTGAAGCTTTCTTT.

Details on this clonotype: Being one base from a much bigger clone, this may be a read error. V gene TRBV12-3 or TRBV12-4 combines with J gene TRBJ2-3; D is perhaps TRBD1 or TRBD2 (5 bases each). The ends were cut back, 5 bases at V and 7 bases at J, with 13 bases in the middle. The CDR3 has 13 amino acids. The CDR3 DNA reads TGTGCCAGCAGTCTCGACCAGGGACATACGCAGTATTTT. Encoded protein: CASSLDQGHTQYF.

In this sample, this clonotype turned up many times. The chain's CDR3 is CASGTGGGNQPQHF. CDR3 nucleotide sequence: TGTGCCAGCGGTACAGGGGGGGGGAATCAGCCCCAGCATTTT. This sequence joins TRBV27 and TRBJ1-5, with 8 bases matching TRBD1. From germline, CDR1 is MNHEY and CDR2 SMNVEV (reference sequence). Trimming removed 8 bases from V and 4 bases from J; junction bases left unmatched: 7. The CDR3 has 14 amino acids.

Comment on this clonotype: This may be a read error, as it is one base from a much larger clone. The rearrangement joins TRBV27 to TRBJ1-5; D is ambiguous. Germline CDR1 is MNHEY and CDR2 is SMNVEV (reference sequence). The CDR3 consists of 14 residues. The CDR3: CTSSAGWVNQPQHF. The CDR3 DNA is TGTACCAGCAGTGCCGGGTGGGTCAATCAGCCCCAGCATTTT.

At least ten counts were recorded for this clonotype. The chain couples TRBV6-2 or TRBV6-3 to TRBJ2-2, with 14 bases that match TRBD2. Looked up from germline, CDR1 is MNHEY and CDR2 is SVGEGT. Trimming took 5 bases from V and 5 from J; bases not matched to a gene: 4. The CDR3 length is 16 residues. CDR3 coding DNA: TGTGCCAGCAGTAGACTAGCGGGAGGGCGGACCGGGGAGCTGTTTTTT. Its protein is CASSRLAGGRTGELFF.

This clonotype was detected many times. The DNA for the CDR3 is TGTGCCAGCAGCTTGGCCGTAGGGAGGAGGGGTTACGAGCAGTACTTC. Its protein product is CASSLAVGRRGYEQYF. The V call is TRBV5-6, the J call TRBJ2-7; possibly TRBD2 for D (6 bases). The CDR3 loop spans 16 amino acids. V lost 0 bases to trimming and J lost 4 bases, with 17 bases between them. Germline CDR1 and CDR2: SGHDT and YYEEEE.

This clonotype was detected ten times or more. In DNA form, the CDR3 reads TGTGCCAGCAGTCCCCAGTGGGGATCACTACAAGAGACCCAGTACTTC. It yields the protein CASSPQWGSLQETQYF. The chain combines TRBV27 with TRBJ2-5; no definite D call. Germline V gene data show CDR1 as MNHEY and CDR2 as SMNVEV (reference sequence). The V gene lost 5 bases and the J gene lost 2 bases, with 18 bases spanning the gap. The CDR3 has 16 amino acids.

This clonotype was recorded at least ten times. This chain uses TRBV7-8 with TRBJ2-2; TRBD2 aligns across 12 bases. Germline-derived CDR1 and CDR2 are SGHVS and FQNEAQ. The CDR3 runs 16 residues. V lost 3 bases, J lost 4 bases, and 3 bases stayed unmatched. CDR3 DNA: TGTGCCAGCAGCTTGACTAGCGGGAGTGCCACCGGGGAGCTGTTTTTT. Amino acids: CASSLTSGSATGELFF.

This clonotype was observed many times. The chain joins TRBV29-1 to TRBJ2-7; the D gene could be TRBD1 or TRBD2 (5 bases each). The V end lost 4 bases, the J end lost 6 bases, and 10 bases lay between the germline ends. Germline V CDR1 and CDR2: SQVTM, ANQGSEA. This CDR3 spans 11 amino acids. DNA of the CDR3: TGCAGCGTTGGGGGGTTGACCGAGCAGTACTTC. Residues: CSVGGLTEQYF.

The sample holds a few counts of this clonotype. The gene calls are TRBV20-1 and TRBJ1-1; a weak D match, TRBD1 (5 bases). Germline V lookup: CDR1 DFQATT, CDR2 SNEGSKA (reference sequence). This CDR3 region has 15 residues. Between the trimmed V and J ends, which lost 3 bases and 0 bases, there was a span of 14 bases. In nucleotides, the CDR3 is TGCAGTGCTAGTCCCCAGGGTTCGATGAACACTGAAGCTTTCTTT. This encodes CSASPQGSMNTEAFF.

This clonotype was counted at least ten times. Here the CDR3 reads CASSPTSGRSTDTQYF. The CDR3 DNA reads as TGCGCCAGCAGCCCGACTAGCGGGAGGTCCACAGATACGCAGTATTTT. The rearrangement joins TRBV5-1 to TRBJ2-3, with 13 bases lining up with TRBD2. Germline CDR1 is SGHRS and CDR2 is YFSETQ. Unmatched junction bases numbered 4, after V lost 4 bases and J lost 2 bases. The CDR3 has 16 residues.

This clonotype has ten or more counts. The rearrangement uses TRBV5-1 and TRBJ1-1; D unresolved. CDR1 is SGHRS, CDR2 YFSETQ, per germline. V lost 2 bases to trimming and J lost 5 bases, with 13 bases between them. CDR3 length: 14 residues. CDR3 bases: TGCGCCAGCAGCTTCCCCCGGGTCGGGACTGAAGCTTTCTTT. Translated, it gives CASSFPRVGTEAFF.

Ten or more counts support this clonotype. This sequence joins TRBV20-1 and TRBJ2-2; perhaps TRBD2 as D (7 bases). The CDR3 consists of 14 residues. CDR1 and CDR2 (germline): DFQATT, SNEGSKA (reference sequence). Trimming pared 2 bases from V and 5 bases from J, leaving 12 bases between. DNA for the CDR3: TGCAGTGCTAGATGGGGGGGGCCAACCGGGGAGCTGTTTTTT. It encodes CSARWGGPTGELFF.

This clonotype has ten or more counts. The CDR3: CASSIGTPDYGYTF. The CDR3 bases are TGTGCCAGCAGTATCGGGACACCTGATTATGGCTACACCTTC. This sequence joins TRBV12-3 or TRBV12-4 and TRBJ1-2; maybe TRBD1 (6 bases). CDR3 length: 14 residues. Trimming removed 5 bases at V and 5 bases at J, with 15 bases between.

Many counts were recorded for this clonotype. This chain links TRBV3-1 with TRBJ2-1; 11 bases align to TRBD2. J lost 3 bases, V lost 1 base, and 5 bases had no gene match. The germline CDR1 and CDR2 sequences are LGHDT and YNNKEL (reference sequence). CDR3 length: 17 amino acids. The CDR3 region is CASSQGIAGGNYNEQFF. The DNA of the CDR3 is TGTGCCAGCAGCCAAGGAATAGCGGGAGGGAACTACAATGAGCAGTTCTTC.

In this sample, this clonotype turned up many times. The chain employs TRBV5-1 and TRBJ1-1; 8 nucleotides align to TRBD1. Trimming at V came to 1 base and at J to 4 bases, leaving 3 bases not matched to a gene. The CDR3 extends over 14 amino acids. CDR1 and CDR2 (germline): SGHRS, YFSETQ. CDR3 loop: CASSLQGAVTEAFF. CDR3 DNA: TGCGCCAGCAGCTTGCAGGGGGCGGTCACTGAAGCTTTCTTT.

This clonotype was seen repeatedly, ten times or more. The chain is built from TRBV15 and TRBJ1-2; D remains ambiguous. Trimming cost V 1 base and J 6 bases, with 12 bases left between them. Germline V lookup: CDR1 LNHNV, CDR2 YYDKDF (reference sequence). The CDR3 length is 14 residues. The CDR3, as DNA: TGTGCCACCAGCAGAGCCTCTCTCCGGGATGGCTACACCTTC. This encodes CATSRASLRDGYTF. Based on the CDR3 plus reference TRBV15 and TRBJ1-2, the full variable domain is DAMVIQNPRYQVTQFGKPVTLSCSQTLNHNVMYWYQQKSSQAPKLLFHYYDKDFNNEADTPDNFQSRRPNTSFCFLDIRSPGLGDTAMYLCATSRASLRDGYTFGSGTRLTVV.

This clonotype was seen at least ten times. The rearrangement uses TRBV7-2 and TRBJ2-5; 7 bases match TRBD2. This CDR3 spans 15 amino acids. After removal of 5 bases from V and 4 bases from J, the junction contained 10 bases not matched to a gene. The germline V gene has CDR1 SGHTA and CDR2 FQGNSA. The CDR3: CASSRVAGVGETQYF. In DNA form, the CDR3 reads TGTGCCAGCAGCAGGGTGGCGGGAGTCGGAGAGACCCAGTACTTC.

The chain carries TRBV5-1 and TRBJ1-1; the D gene is possibly TRBD1 (5 bases). Trimming took 2 bases from V and 3 from J, leaving 20 bases between them. Germline V CDR1 and CDR2: SGHRS, YFSETQ. The CDR3 spans 17 residues. The CDR3 DNA reads as TGCGCCAGCAGCTTTTCTTCCGGGACCCTCAGGGACACTGAAGCTTTCTTT. Amino acid sequence: CASSFSSGTLRDTEAFF.

This clonotype was recorded at least ten times. This chain connects TRBV20-1 to TRBJ2-3, with TRBD1 matching over 8 bases. V lost 2 bases and J lost 4; bases outside the gene matches: 11. The CDR3 covers 16 residues. Germline lookup yields CDR1 DFQATT and CDR2 SNEGSKA (reference sequence). The CDR3 is CSARPWGQVAADTQYF. DNA of the CDR3: TGCAGTGCTAGACCTTGGGGACAGGTCGCTGCAGATACGCAGTATTTT.

This clonotype has at least ten counts. This chain uses TRBV18 with TRBJ2-7; 9 bases map to TRBD1. This CDR3 is 17 amino acids long. Germline V CDR1 and CDR2: KGHSH, LQKENI. Losses at the gene ends were 2 bases for V and 3 bases for J; bases not matched to a gene: 11. The CDR3 protein is CASSPGPGQGVFYEQYF. The CDR3 DNA follows: TGTGCCAGCTCACCAGGGCCGGGACAGGGAGTCTTCTACGAGCAGTACTTC.

This clonotype was recorded at least ten times. The V gene is TRBV5-1, the J gene TRBJ2-6; possible D gene TRBD2, 6 bases. V lost 4 bases and J lost 2, with 10 bases in between. The CDR3 is made up of 15 amino acids. The V gene's germline CDR1 is SGHRS and CDR2 YFSETQ. Here the CDR3 DNA reads TGCGCCAGCAGCAACTCGGGAGCTGGGGCCAACGTCCTGACTTTC. Its translation: CASSNSGAGANVLTF.

This clonotype was observed many times. This rearrangement joins TRBV20-1 to TRBJ2-3; 12 bases are a match to TRBD2. Germline assignment: CDR1 DFQATT and CDR2 SNEGSKA (reference sequence). The V and J ends lost 5 bases and 6 bases, in that order; junction bases with no gene match: 9. The CDR3 runs to 15 residues. In nucleotides, the CDR3 is TGCAGTGCTCCGCGACTAGCGGGAGTTAAGGATACGCAGTATTTT. Encoded protein: CSAPRLAGVKDTQYF.

This sequence joins TRBV6-1 and TRBJ2-2; D might be TRBD2 (6 bases). Germline values: CDR1 MNHNS, CDR2 SASEGT. This CDR3 spans 14 amino acids. V lost 4 bases and J lost 3, with 9 bases in between. The CDR3 reads CASSGPGDTGELFF. The CDR3 region has the DNA TGTGCCAGCAGTGGACCGGGAGACACCGGGGAGCTGTTTTTT.

This clonotype was seen many times. The chain has TRBV12-3 or TRBV12-4 and TRBJ2-4, with unresolved D. Trimming took 1 base from V and 4 from J, leaving 5 bases between them. The CDR3 has 13 residues. In DNA form, the CDR3 reads TGTGCCAGCAGTTTAGGGGCAAAAAACATTCAGTACTTC. Its translation is CASSLGAKNIQYF.

This clonotype showed up many times. At one of its ends the junction is not consistent with the germline gene, which may arise from a read error. The rearrangement joins TRBV5-8 to TRBJ1-2, with a tentative D call TRBD1 (5 bases). Germline loops: CDR1 SGHTS, CDR2 YDEGEE. The CDR3 extends over 12 amino acids. DNA of the CDR3: TGTGCCAGCAGTCACCTAGCGAGGGACCGGGACTTC. Amino acid sequence: CASSHLARDRDF.

Ten or more counts support this clonotype. The chain carries TRBV29-1 and TRBJ1-1, with D possibly matching TRBD1 (5 bases). CDR1 is SQVTM and CDR2 is ANQGSEA in the germline V gene. The CDR3 is 13 amino acids. V lost 4 bases and J 6 bases, leaving 15 bases between the germline ends. DNA for the CDR3: TGCAGCGTTGTGGGGGATAAGGAGCCTGAAGCTTTCTTT. Protein sequence: CSVVGDKEPEAFF.